This TCR beta chain was documented in a study of blood T cell repertoires in COVID-19. In the study overall: Specimens from acute and convalescent COVID-19 originated in the United States, Italy and Spain.

V shed 1 base and J 5 bases; nucleotides not matched to a gene: 3. The CDR3 loop spans 14 amino acids. Germline CDR1 reads SGHRS; CDR2 reads YFSETQ. In the original processing: Amplifying reference gene primers gave estimates of nucleated cell counts. The repertoire was sequenced with immunoSEQ multiplex PCR; TCRdb's copy has only in-frame clones and lacks some. D and trimming come from the DNA, and the V and J calls and clone size come from that table. In the table there are about 240,000 clones, 75% to 85% of which are singletons. This clonotype originated in a human donor in a cohort sampled during active COVID-19. The source material was peripheral blood. V usage is TRBV5-1 and J usage is TRBJ2-1; TRBD2 aligns across 7 bases. The CDR3 region is CASSLTSADNEQFF. CDR3 sequence (DNA): TGCGCCAGCAGCTTGACTAGCGCAGACAATGAGCAGTTCTTC.